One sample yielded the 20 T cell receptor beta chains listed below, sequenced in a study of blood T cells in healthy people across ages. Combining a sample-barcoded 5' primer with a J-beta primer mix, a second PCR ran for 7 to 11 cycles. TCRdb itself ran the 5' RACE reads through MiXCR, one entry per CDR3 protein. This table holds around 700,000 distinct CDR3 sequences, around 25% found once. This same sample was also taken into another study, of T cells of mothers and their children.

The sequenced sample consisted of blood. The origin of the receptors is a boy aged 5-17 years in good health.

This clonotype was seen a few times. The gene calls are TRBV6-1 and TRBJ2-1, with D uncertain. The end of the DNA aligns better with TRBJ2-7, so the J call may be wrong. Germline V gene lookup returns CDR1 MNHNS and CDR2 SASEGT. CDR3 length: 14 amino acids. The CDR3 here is CASSELANTYEQYF. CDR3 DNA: TGTGCCAGCAGTGAATTAGCTAATACCTACGAGCAGTACTTC.

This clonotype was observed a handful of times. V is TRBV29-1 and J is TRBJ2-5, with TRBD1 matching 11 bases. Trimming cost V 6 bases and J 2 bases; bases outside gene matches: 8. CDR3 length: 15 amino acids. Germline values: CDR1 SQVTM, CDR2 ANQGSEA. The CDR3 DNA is TGCAGCGTCGCAAAGGGACAGGGGGTGCAAGAGACCCAGTACTTC. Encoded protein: CSVAKGQGVQETQYF.

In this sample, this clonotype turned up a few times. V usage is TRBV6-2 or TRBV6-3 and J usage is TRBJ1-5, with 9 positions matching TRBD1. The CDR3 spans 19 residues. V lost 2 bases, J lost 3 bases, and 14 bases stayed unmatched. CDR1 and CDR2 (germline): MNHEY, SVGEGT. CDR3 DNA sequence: TGTGCCAGCAGTTACGAAAACACCGGGACAGGGATGGACAATCAGCCCCAGCATTTT. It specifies CASSYENTGTGMDNQPQHF.

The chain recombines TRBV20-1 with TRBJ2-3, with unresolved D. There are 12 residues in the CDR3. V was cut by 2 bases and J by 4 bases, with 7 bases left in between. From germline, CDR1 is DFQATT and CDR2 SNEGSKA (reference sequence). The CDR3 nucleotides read TGCAGTGCTAGATCGGGCTCAGATACGCAGTATTTT. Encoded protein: CSARSGSDTQYF.

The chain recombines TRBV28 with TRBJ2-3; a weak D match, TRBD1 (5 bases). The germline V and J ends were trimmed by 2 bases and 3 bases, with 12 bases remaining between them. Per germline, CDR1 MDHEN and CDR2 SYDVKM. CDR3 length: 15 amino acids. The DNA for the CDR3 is TGTGCCAGCAGTTTACAGGGTATCGTAACAGATACGCAGTATTTT. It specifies CASSLQGIVTDTQYF.

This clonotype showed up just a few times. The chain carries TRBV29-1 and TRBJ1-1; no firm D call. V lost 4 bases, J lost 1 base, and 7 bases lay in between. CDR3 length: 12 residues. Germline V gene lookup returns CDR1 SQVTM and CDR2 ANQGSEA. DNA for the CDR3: TGCAGCGTTGTGAAGGAGAACACTGAAGCTTTCTTT. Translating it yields CSVVKENTEAFF.

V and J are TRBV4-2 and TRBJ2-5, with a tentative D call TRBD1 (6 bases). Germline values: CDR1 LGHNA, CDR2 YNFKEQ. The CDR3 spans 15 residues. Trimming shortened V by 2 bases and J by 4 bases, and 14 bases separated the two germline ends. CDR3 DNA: TGTGCCAGCAGCCAACCCGACAGGATTCTAGAGACCCAGTACTTC. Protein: CASSQPDRILETQYF.

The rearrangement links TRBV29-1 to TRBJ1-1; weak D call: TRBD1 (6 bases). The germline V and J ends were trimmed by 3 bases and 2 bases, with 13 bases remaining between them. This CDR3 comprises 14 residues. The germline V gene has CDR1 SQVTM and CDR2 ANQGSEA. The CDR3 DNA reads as TGCAGCGTTGACCCACAGGGCCCCAACACTGAAGCTTTCTTT. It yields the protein CSVDPQGPNTEAFF.

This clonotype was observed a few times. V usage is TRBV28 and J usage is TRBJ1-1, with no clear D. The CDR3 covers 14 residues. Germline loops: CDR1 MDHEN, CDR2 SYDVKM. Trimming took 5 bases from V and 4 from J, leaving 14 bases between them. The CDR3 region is CASSPMGRATEAFF. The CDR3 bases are TGTGCCAGCAGTCCAATGGGGAGGGCCACTGAAGCTTTCTTT.

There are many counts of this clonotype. The CDR3 here is CASSFYSEKLFF. The CDR3 DNA reads as TGTGCCAGCAGCTTCTATTCGGAAAAACTGTTTTTT. J is TRBJ1-4 and V is TRBV7-9; D unclear. The CDR3 totals 12 residues. Trimming left V 3 bases short and J 8 bases short, with 7 bases between. Germline-derived CDR1 and CDR2 are SEHNR and FQNEAQ (reference sequence).

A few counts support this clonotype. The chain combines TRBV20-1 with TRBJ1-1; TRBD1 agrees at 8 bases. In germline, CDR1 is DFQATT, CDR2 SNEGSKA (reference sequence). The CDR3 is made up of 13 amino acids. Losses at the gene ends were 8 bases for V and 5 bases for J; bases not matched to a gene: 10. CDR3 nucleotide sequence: TGCAGTCCCCAGGACAGGACAGGGACTGAAGCTTTCTTT. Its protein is CSPQDRTGTEAFF.

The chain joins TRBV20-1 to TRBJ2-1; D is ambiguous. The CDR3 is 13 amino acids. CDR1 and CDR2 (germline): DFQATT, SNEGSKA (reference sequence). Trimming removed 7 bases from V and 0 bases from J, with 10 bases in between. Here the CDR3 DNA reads TGCAGTGGGGCAGGCGCCTCCTACAATGAGCAGTTCTTC. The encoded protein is CSGAGASYNEQFF.

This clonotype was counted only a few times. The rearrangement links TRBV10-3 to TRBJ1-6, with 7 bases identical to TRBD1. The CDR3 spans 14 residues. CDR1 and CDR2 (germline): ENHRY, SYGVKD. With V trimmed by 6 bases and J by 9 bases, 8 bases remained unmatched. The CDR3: CAISADRETSPLHF. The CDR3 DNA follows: TGTGCCATCAGCGCCGACAGGGAGACTTCACCCCTCCACTTT.

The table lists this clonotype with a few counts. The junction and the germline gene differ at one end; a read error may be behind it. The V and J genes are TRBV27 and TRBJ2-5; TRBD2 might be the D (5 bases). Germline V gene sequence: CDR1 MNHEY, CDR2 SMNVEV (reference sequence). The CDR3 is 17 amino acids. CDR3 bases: TGTGTCAGCCGAGCTTACCCTGACTACTTGGGTTCAGAGACCCAGTACTTC. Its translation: CVSRAYPDYLGSETQYF.

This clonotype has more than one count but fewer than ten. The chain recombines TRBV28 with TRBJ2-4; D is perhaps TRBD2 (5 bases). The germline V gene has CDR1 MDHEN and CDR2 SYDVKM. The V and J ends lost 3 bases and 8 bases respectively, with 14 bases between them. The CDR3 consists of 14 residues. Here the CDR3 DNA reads TGTGCCAGCAGTTTGGTCCCCAACGGGGACATTCAGTACTTC. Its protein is CASSLVPNGDIQYF.

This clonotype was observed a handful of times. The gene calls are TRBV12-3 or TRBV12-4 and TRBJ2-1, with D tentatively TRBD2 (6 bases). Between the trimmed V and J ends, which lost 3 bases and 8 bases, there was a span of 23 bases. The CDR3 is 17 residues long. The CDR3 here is CASSFLVGQRGGDEQFF. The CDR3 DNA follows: TGTGCCAGCAGTTTCCTAGTCGGGCAGAGAGGAGGGGATGAGCAGTTCTTC.

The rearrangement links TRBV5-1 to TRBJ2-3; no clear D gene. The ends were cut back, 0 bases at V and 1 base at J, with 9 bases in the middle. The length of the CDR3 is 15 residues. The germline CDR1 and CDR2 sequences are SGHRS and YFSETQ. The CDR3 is CASSLGGQRTDTQYF. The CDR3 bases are TGCGCCAGCAGCTTGGGAGGTCAGCGCACAGATACGCAGTATTTT.

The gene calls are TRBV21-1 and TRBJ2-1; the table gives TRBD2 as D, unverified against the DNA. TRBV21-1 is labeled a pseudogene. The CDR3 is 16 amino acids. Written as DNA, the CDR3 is TGTGCCAGCAGCCCCGTAATTAGCGGGGGGGCGAATGAGCAGTTCTTC. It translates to CASSPVISGGANEQFF.

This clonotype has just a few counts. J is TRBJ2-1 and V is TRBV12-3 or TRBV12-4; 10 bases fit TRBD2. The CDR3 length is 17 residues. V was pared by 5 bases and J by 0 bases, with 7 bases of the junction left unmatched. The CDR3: CASSKPLAGYSYNEQFF. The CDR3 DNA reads TGTGCCAGCAGTAAACCACTAGCGGGGTACTCCTACAATGAGCAGTTCTTC.

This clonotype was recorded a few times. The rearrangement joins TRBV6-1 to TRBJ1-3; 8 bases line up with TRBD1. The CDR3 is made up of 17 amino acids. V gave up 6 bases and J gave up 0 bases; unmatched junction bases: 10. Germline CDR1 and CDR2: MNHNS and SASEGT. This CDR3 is CASSPGTGYFSGNTIYF. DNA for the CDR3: TGTGCCAGCAGCCCCGGGACAGGATACTTCTCTGGAAACACCATATATTTT.